One and the same sample provided the 3 T cell receptor beta chains below, sequenced in a study of T cell responses to AZD1222 COVID-19 vaccine. Profiled with immunoSEQ multiplex PCR; TCRdb holds only in-frame clones, not every one. Of 100,000 to 150,000 clones listed, approximately 88% are singletons. The specimen comprised peripheral blood, sampled on day 0 of AZD1222 vaccination. The receptors here all came from an adult in good health.

This rearrangement joins TRBV9 to TRBJ2-6, with D tentatively TRBD2 (5 bases). The CDR3 is 19 residues long. Germline CDR1 SGDLS, CDR2 YYNGEE. V was cut by 0 bases and J by 0 bases, with 16 bases left in between. CDR3 protein: CASSVAEGKLSSGANVLTF. In DNA form, the CDR3 reads TGTGCCAGCAGCGTAGCTGAGGGCAAGCTGAGCTCTGGGGCCAACGTCCTGACTTTC.

This chain connects TRBV3-1 (or the pseudogene TRBV3-2) to TRBJ2-1; 16 nucleotides line up with TRBD2. With 5 bases clipped from V and 15 bases from J, the junction kept 7 bases outside the gene matches. From germline, CDR1 is LGHDT and CDR2 YNNKEL (reference sequence). This CDR3 has 14 residues. Here the CDR3 reads CASSSGLAGGVRFF. The CDR3 nucleotides are TGTGCCAGCAGCTCGGGACTAGCGGGGGGGGTTCGGTTCTTC.

In its sample, this clone was seen a few times. The chain employs TRBV5-1 and TRBJ1-4; 9 nucleotides line up with TRBD1. V lost 4 bases to trimming and J lost 5 bases; unmatched junction nucleotides: 3. The CDR3 loop spans 14 amino acids. Per germline, CDR1 SGHRS and CDR2 YFSETQ. The chain's CDR3 is CASSTGQGNEKLFF. CDR3 sequence (DNA): TGCGCCAGCAGCACAGGACAGGGGAATGAAAAACTGTTTTTT.